This T cell receptor (beta chain) was identified during a study of identical twins. TCRdb independently ran MiXCR on the 5' RACE reads; one entry per CDR3 protein. The data hold 600,000 to 800,000 distinct CDR3 sequences, with roughly 20% observed a single time. A note on this clonotype: The antigen remains undetermined.

This CDR3 comprises 15 residues. Trimming took off 1 base at V and 3 bases at J, with 12 bases between the two ends. Germline lookup yields CDR1 MGHRA and CDR2 YSYEKL. Study-wide findings and caveats: A cross-sectional statistical analysis, not follow-up of the same donors, supported the conclusions.

These sequences were also reported in another study, on T cells expressing NK-cell markers.

Sequenced: PBMCs. The sequence was obtained from a woman in her late teens or twenties in good health. The V and J genes are TRBV4-1 and TRBJ1-1; the D is unclear. Here the CDR3 reads CASSQGQGIYTEAFF. As DNA, the CDR3 is TGCGCCAGCAGCCAAGGACAAGGGATATACACTGAAGCTTTCTTT.